The present T cell receptor beta chain was sequenced within a study of early T cells in non-severe SARS-CoV-2 infection. Study in general: It was bulk RNA from unsorted whole blood that was sequenced, and the chains were unpaired.

Individual cDNA molecules received unique molecular identifiers. TCRdb used MiXCR to reprocess the 5' RACE reads, holding one entry per CDR3 protein. The sample includes roughly 45,000 distinct CDR3 sequences, about 4.1% of them seen just once. This clonotype was recorded at least ten times. The target antigen is unknown. General study findings and limits: There was a bias toward anti-spike CD8 responses in VDJdb matching, which missed private and CD4 specificities.

Material for sequencing was whole blood. This receptor was identified in an adult who was a healthcare worker with PCR-confirmed SARS-CoV-2 infection or an uninfected control (not recorded which).

As DNA, the CDR3 is TGTGCCAGCAGCTATCGTGAGACAGGGGGTAATTCACCCCTCCACTTT. Amino acid sequence: CASSYRETGGNSPLHF. The gene calls are TRBV7-2 and TRBJ1-6; 9 bases fit TRBD1. J was trimmed by 6 bases and V by 4 bases; bases with no gene match: 7. The CDR3 runs 16 residues. Germline CDR1 reads SGHTA; CDR2 reads FQGNSA.